What follows is one TCR beta chain and its context. Antigen: not known. This entry belongs to a study of monozygotic twins with inflammatory bowel disease. General study findings and limits: The results supported no single strong signal or clonotype associated with IBD.

Amplification used two nested PCRs: approximately 16 cycles, then 8 to 10 cycles, on TCRalpha/TCRbeta cDNA. Reprocessing the 5' RACE reads, TCRdb reports a single entry for every CDR3 protein and omits DNA. The listing records some 300,000 distinct CDR3 sequences. The CDR3 has 13 residues. The TCR sequence derives from a human donor with ulcerative colitis or Crohn's disease, or a healthy co-twin of an affected twin (not recorded which). This chain links TRBV12-3 or TRBV12-4 with TRBJ2-1; TCRdb designates TRBD1, a call that cannot be tested without DNA. Source material: blood. CDR3 sequence reads: CASVPSSYNEQFF.